This section outlines one T cell receptor (beta chain) sequence together with its context. Antigen specificity is unknown. Second-dose groups at about 4 or about 12 weeks were pooled. Sequencing used immunoSEQ multiplex PCR; TCRdb keeps in-frame clones, though not all of them. The table lists more than 85,000 clones, nearly 90% of them singletons, with 40% to 55% in the top ten. The sample originates from a study of T cell responses to AZD1222 COVID-19 vaccine. The study's findings and limits: Epitopes outside B.1.351 and B.1.1.7 mutated regions reportedly drew nearly half of spike TCRs. Donors, mostly white British, included more females; clonal diversity was possibly underestimated.

The CDR3 totals 13 residues. Germline V gene lookup returns CDR1 SNHLY and CDR2 FYNNEI. V was cut by 7 bases and J by 2 bases, with 12 bases left in between. The TCR comes from an adult who received the AZD1222 COVID-19 vaccine. The sample was peripheral blood, taken 28 days after the second AZD1222 dose. The gene calls are TRBV2 and TRBJ2-7; the D gene is possibly TRBD1 (5 bases). CDR3 nucleotides: TGTGCCAGCACTTGGGAACAGGCCTACGAGCAGTACTTC. Its protein product is CASTWEQAYEQYF.